Following are 12 T cell receptor beta chains from one sample sequenced in a study of T cells in Graves' hyperthyroidism and ophthalmopathy. The source material, RNA transcripts, was used to amplify TCR beta CDR3 regions. In the first-round RT-PCR of the TCR CDR3, the HTBI primer set was used. Using its own MiXCR run on the multiplex PCR reads, TCRdb lists one record per CDR3 protein. The table includes 250,000 to 300,000 distinct CDR3 sequences, over 15% detected once. The sequencing input was blood. The receptors come from a woman aged 55-69 years with Graves' ophthalmopathy.

This clonotype was recorded at least ten times. The chain uses TRBV6-1 and TRBJ2-1, with a weak D call TRBD2 (6 bases). CDR3 length equals 15 residues. CDR1 and CDR2 (germline): MNHNS, SASEGT. Trimming removed 8 bases from V and 0 bases from J, with 14 bases in between. The DNA of the CDR3 is TGTGCCAGCCGCAGCGGGTTGAGCTCCTACAATGAGCAGTTCTTC. Encoded protein: CASRSGLSSYNEQFF.

This clonotype was counted at least ten times. The rearrangement links TRBV5-1 to TRBJ2-7; TRBD1 matches 7 bases. After removal of 2 bases from V and 3 bases from J, the junction contained 11 bases not matched to a gene. CDR1 and CDR2 (germline): SGHRS, YFSETQ. The CDR3 is 16 residues long. CDR3 DNA: TGCGCCAGCAGCTTCAGAACCGGGACAGCGAACTACGAGCAGTACTTC. It yields the protein CASSFRTGTANYEQYF.

This clonotype was counted a few times. The chain carries TRBV29-1 and TRBJ1-4; D is uncertain. The CDR3 runs to 13 residues. V dropped 1 base and J dropped 8 bases, with 11 bases sitting between them. The germline V gene encodes CDR1 SQVTM and CDR2 ANQGSEA. CDR3 sequence: CSVEAGLGEKLFF. In DNA form, the CDR3 reads TGCAGCGTTGAAGCCGGGTTGGGGGAAAAACTGTTTTTT.

The table lists this clonotype with many counts. V is TRBV28 and J is TRBJ2-3, with 10 positions matching TRBD1. The CDR3 has 15 amino acids. V trimming: 2 bases; J trimming: 6 bases; junction bases outside the gene matches: 5. Looked up from germline, CDR1 is MDHEN and CDR2 is SYDVKM. CDR3 sequence: CASSLGTGDWDTQYF. CDR3 nucleotides: TGTGCCAGCAGTTTAGGGACAGGGGATTGGGATACGCAGTATTTT.

Many counts were recorded for this clonotype. V gene TRBV29-1 combines with J gene TRBJ2-7; either TRBD1 or TRBD2 may supply D (5 bases each). With 8 bases removed from V and 0 bases from J, the gap between germline ends came to 14 bases. Looked up from germline, CDR1 is SQVTM and CDR2 is ANQGSEA. The CDR3 loop spans 13 amino acids. The chain's CDR3 is CSIRDVSSYEQYF. The DNA for the CDR3 is TGCAGCATAAGGGACGTTAGCTCCTACGAGCAGTACTTC.

This clonotype came up many times. The chain carries TRBV2 and TRBJ1-5; 7 bases line up with TRBD1. Germline V CDR1 and CDR2: SNHLY, FYNNEI. The trim removed 5 bases at V and 2 bases at J, leaving 6 bases unmatched. The CDR3 runs to 15 residues. The DNA of the CDR3 is TGTGCCAGCAGTAAAGGGGGCGCGGGCAATCAGCCCCAGCATTTT. Translation gives CASSKGGAGNQPQHF.

This clonotype was recorded at least ten times. V gene TRBV2 combines with J gene TRBJ1-3; 12 positions match TRBD1. There are 15 residues in the CDR3. Trimming removed 6 bases from V and 4 bases from J; junction bases left unmatched: 4. Per the germline V gene, CDR1 is SNHLY and CDR2 is FYNNEI. The chain's CDR3 is CASRSGTGGGNTIYF. The CDR3 DNA reads TGTGCCAGCAGGTCCGGGACAGGGGGCGGAAACACCATATATTTT.

This clonotype appeared many times. The chain recombines TRBV20-1 with TRBJ2-1, with 12 bases lining up with TRBD1. Unmatched junction bases numbered 7, after V lost 4 bases and J lost 6 bases. The CDR3 has 15 amino acids. Germline V lookup: CDR1 DFQATT, CDR2 SNEGSKA (reference sequence). The CDR3: CSATRRDRGLNEQFF. CDR3 nucleotide sequence: TGCAGTGCTACGCGCCGGGACAGGGGGCTCAATGAGCAGTTCTTC.

This clonotype occurred many times. The rearrangement joins TRBV11-2 to TRBJ2-3; D is perhaps TRBD1 or TRBD2 (5 bases each). Per the germline V gene, CDR1 is SGHAT and CDR2 is FQNNGV. V was trimmed by 1 base and J by 0 bases, leaving 14 bases between them. CDR3 length equals 17 residues. CDR3 amino acids: CASSLAFVGASTDTQYF. The CDR3 DNA sequence: TGTGCCAGCAGCTTAGCATTTGTCGGGGCTAGCACAGATACGCAGTATTTT.

This rearrangement joins TRBV6-9 to TRBJ2-7; TRBD2 aligns across 8 bases. This CDR3 contains 14 residues. The J segment lost 5 bases and the V segment lost 4 bases, leaving 7 bases of the junction unmatched. The V gene's germline CDR1 is MNHGY and CDR2 SVAAGI. CDR3 in DNA: TGTGCCAGCAGTTTGACAGCGGGAGTTCACGAGCAGTACTTC. It encodes CASSLTAGVHEQYF.

The V and J genes are TRBV20-1 and TRBJ1-2, with 12 nucleotides matching TRBD1. Per the germline V gene, CDR1 is DFQATT and CDR2 is SNEGSKA (reference sequence). This CDR3 contains 17 residues. With V trimmed by 0 bases and J by 4 bases, 9 bases remained unmatched. In nucleotides, the CDR3 is TGCAGTGCTAGAGATCTGACGGGACAGGGGGCGGGCTATGGCTACACCTTC. Protein: CSARDLTGQGAGYGYTF.

The chain carries TRBV5-1 and TRBJ2-1; D is ambiguous. CDR1 SGHRS and CDR2 YFSETQ come from the germline V gene. V shed 4 bases and J shed 2 bases, with 7 bases lying between them. This CDR3 is 13 amino acids long. CDR3 sequence: CASSKGTYNEQFF. The CDR3 DNA sequence: TGCGCCAGCAGCAAAGGGACCTACAATGAGCAGTTCTTC.